A single sample gave rise to the 13 T cell receptor beta chains below, sequenced in a study of cytomegalovirus exposure and HLA in healthy donors. Primers for the PCR totalled 60 Vbeta and 13 Jbeta. Only in-frame clones appear in the TCRdb table, and some are missing; sequencing was by immunoSEQ multiplex PCR. The sample records 150,000 to 200,000 clones, 70% to 80% being singletons. Sequenced input: PBMCs. Receptors were obtained from a man in his forties in good health and CMV-seronegative.

CDR3 DNA: TGTGCCTGGAACCGGGACAGCGTCTTCGAAGCTTTCTTT. Amino acids: CAWNRDSVFEAFF. V usage is TRBV30 and J usage is TRBJ1-1, with TRBD1 identical over 7 bases. The CDR3 totals 13 residues. J gave up 8 bases and V 4 bases, and 10 bases lay outside the gene matches. Germline V gene lookup returns CDR1 GTSNPN and CDR2 SVGIG (reference sequence).

V and J are TRBV5-1 and TRBJ1-5; the match to TRBD1 covers 9 bases. In germline, CDR1 is SGHRS, CDR2 YFSETQ. The CDR3 consists of 15 residues. With V trimmed by 3 bases and J by 5 bases, 6 bases remained unmatched. Here the CDR3 reads CASSSGTGSHQPQHF. Written as DNA, the CDR3 is TGCGCCAGCAGCTCCGGGACAGGGTCCCATCAGCCCCAGCATTTT.

This chain links TRBV27 with TRBJ1-2, with D perhaps matching TRBD1 (6 bases). From germline, CDR1 is MNHEY and CDR2 SMNVEV (reference sequence). The CDR3 is 14 amino acids. V was clipped by 5 bases and J by 4 bases, with 14 bases between them. The CDR3 nucleotides read TGTGCCAGCAGTCTCAGGGGAGCCACCTATGGCTACACCTTC. Translating it yields CASSLRGATYGYTF.

This chain uses TRBV5-1 with TRBJ2-2, with 12 bases that match TRBD2. The ends lost 2 bases at V and 3 bases at J; junction bases unmatched: 2. Per germline, CDR1 SGHRS and CDR2 YFSETQ. CDR3 size: 16 residues. The CDR3 nucleotides read TGCGCCAGCAGCTTACGGACTAGCGGGGACACCGGGGAGCTGTTTTTT. It encodes CASSLRTSGDTGELFF.

This clone was picked up a small number of times. This chain uses TRBV29-1 with TRBJ1-1; D unresolved. V lost 8 bases to trimming and J lost 1 base, with 14 bases between them. Per germline, CDR1 SQVTM and CDR2 ANQGSEA. The CDR3 runs 13 residues. DNA for the CDR3: TGCAGCTGGGCTCCAGGTGAGAACACTGAAGCTTTCTTT. Its translation: CSWAPGENTEAFF.

This clone was counted between two and nine times. The genes are TRBV10-1 and TRBJ2-3, with D tentatively TRBD1 (6 bases). The V and J ends lost 6 bases and 4 bases respectively, with 17 bases between them. The CDR3 is 15 residues long. CDR1 and CDR2 from the germline V gene are WNHNN and SYGVQD (reference sequence). CDR3 nucleotides: TGCGCCAGCAGCCGGGACACATCCTCCGCAGATACGCAGTATTTT. It specifies CASSRDTSSADTQYF.

The chain uses TRBV27 and TRBJ2-7, with D possibly TRBD1 on 5 matching bases. The CDR3 extends over 14 amino acids. V was cut by 3 bases and J by 3 bases, with 12 bases left in between. Germline values: CDR1 MNHEY, CDR2 SMNVEV (reference sequence). In DNA, the CDR3 is TGTGCCAGCAGTTTCAGTGGGGCAAACTACGAGCAGTACTTC. It encodes CASSFSGANYEQYF.

The rearrangement joins TRBV4-2 to TRBJ1-4; D is unclear. V lost 5 bases to trimming and J lost 7 bases, with 8 bases between them. Germline V gives CDR1 LGHNA, CDR2 YNFKEQ. There are 12 residues in the CDR3. CDR3 region: CASSSRSEKLFF. The CDR3 DNA follows: TGTGCCAGCAGCTCCCGTAGTGAAAAACTGTTTTTT.

This chain uses TRBV7-9 with TRBJ1-1; 12 bases map to TRBD1. This CDR3 is built from 15 residues. Losses at the gene ends were 3 bases for V and 5 bases for J; bases not matched to a gene: 4. The germline V gene has CDR1 SEHNR and CDR2 FQNEAQ (reference sequence). CDR3 coding DNA: TGTGCCAGCAGCTTGGGACAGGGGGCCCTTACTGAAGCTTTCTTT. This translates into CASSLGQGALTEAFF.

In regard to this clone: The sample contains more than one DNA sequence encoding this CDR3. The chain couples TRBV6-1 to TRBJ1-6; no definite D call. With 4 bases removed from V and 7 bases from J, the gap between germline ends came to 8 bases. The CDR3 is made up of 13 amino acids. Germline CDR1 and CDR2: MNHNS and SASEGT. The CDR3 coding sequence is TGTGCCAGCAGTGCGGCGGGGAATTCACCCCTCCACTTT. As protein: CASSAAGNSPLHF.

The V call is TRBV6-5, the J call TRBJ2-3, with 7 bases aligning to TRBD2. The germline V gene encodes CDR1 MNHEY and CDR2 SVGAGI. CDR3 length: 14 amino acids. The V and J ends lost 7 bases and 2 bases, in that order; junction bases with no gene match: 6. The chain's CDR3 is CASTERGITDTQYF. The CDR3 nucleotides read TGTGCCAGCACCGAGCGGGGAATCACAGATACGCAGTATTTT.

The chain recombines TRBV15 with TRBJ2-1; TRBD2 matches 10 bases. This CDR3 comprises 16 residues. Germline V gene sequence: CDR1 LNHNV, CDR2 YYDKDF (reference sequence). Losses at the gene ends were 8 bases for V and 6 bases for J; bases not matched to a gene: 13. The CDR3 region is CATEAGSGRAGNEQFF. DNA for the CDR3: TGTGCCACCGAAGCGGGCAGCGGGAGGGCTGGCAATGAGCAGTTCTTC.

The chain is built from TRBV2 and TRBJ2-4; TRBD2 matches at 11 bases. V shed 6 bases and J 1 base; nucleotides not matched to a gene: 17. The CDR3 length is 20 residues. Germline loops: CDR1 SNHLY, CDR2 FYNNEI. The DNA of the CDR3 is TGTGCCAGCAGGAGGACAGGGAGTAGCGGGAGGGTTTGGGCCAAAAACATTCAGTACTTC. Amino acid sequence: CASRRTGSSGRVWAKNIQYF.